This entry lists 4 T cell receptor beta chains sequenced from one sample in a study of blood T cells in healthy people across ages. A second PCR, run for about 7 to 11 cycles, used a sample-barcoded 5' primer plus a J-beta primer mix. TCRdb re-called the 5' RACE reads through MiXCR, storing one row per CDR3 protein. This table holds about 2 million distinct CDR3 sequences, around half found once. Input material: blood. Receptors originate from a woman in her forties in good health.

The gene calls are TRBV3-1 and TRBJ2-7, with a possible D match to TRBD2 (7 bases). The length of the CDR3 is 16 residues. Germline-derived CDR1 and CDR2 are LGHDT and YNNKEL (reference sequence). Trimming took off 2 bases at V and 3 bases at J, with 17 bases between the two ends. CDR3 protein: CASSQSPRGGFYEQYF. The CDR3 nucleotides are TGTGCCAGCAGCCAATCCCCTAGGGGGGGTTTCTACGAGCAGTACTTC.

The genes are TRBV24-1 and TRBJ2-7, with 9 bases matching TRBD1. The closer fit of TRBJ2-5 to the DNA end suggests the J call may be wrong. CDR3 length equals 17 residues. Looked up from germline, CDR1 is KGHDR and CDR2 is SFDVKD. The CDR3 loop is CATSDNRQGGRMETQYF. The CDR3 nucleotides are TGTGCCACCAGTGATAACCGACAGGGGGGACGGATGGAGACCCAGTACTTC.

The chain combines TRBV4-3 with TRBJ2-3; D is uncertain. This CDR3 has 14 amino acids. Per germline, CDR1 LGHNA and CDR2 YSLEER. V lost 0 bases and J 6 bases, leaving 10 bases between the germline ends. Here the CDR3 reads CASSQEPRLDTQYF. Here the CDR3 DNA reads TGCGCCAGCAGCCAAGAGCCCCGTTTGGATACGCAGTATTTT.

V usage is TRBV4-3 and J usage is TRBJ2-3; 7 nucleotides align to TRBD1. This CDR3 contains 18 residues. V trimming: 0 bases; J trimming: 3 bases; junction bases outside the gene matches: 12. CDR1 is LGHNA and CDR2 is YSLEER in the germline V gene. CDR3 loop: CASSQDGSRGGSTDTQYF. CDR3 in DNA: TGCGCCAGCAGCCAAGATGGGTCTAGAGGGGGCTCTACAGATACGCAGTATTTT.